Only a few counts were recorded for the clone carrying this T cell receptor (beta chain). Its antigen is undetermined. Treatment defined: roughly ten-day PBMC culture with coronavirus spike peptide pools or control peptides (ViraFEST assay). The positive PCR dates, which preceded the US Alpha, Beta and Delta variants, fell between March and December 2020. The CDR3 totals 15 residues. Germline V CDR1 and CDR2: SGHNT, YYREEE (reference sequence). With 0 bases clipped from V and 5 bases from J, the junction kept 3 bases outside the gene matches. CD4+ T cells that had been cultured provided DNA sequenced with the Oncomine TCR Beta short-read assay. Genomic DNA from cultured CD4+ T cells was extracted. One entry per CDR3 protein, called by TCRdb with MiXCR from the PCR reads. The sample has 9,500 to 15,000 distinct CDR3 sequences, 45% to 55% seen once. The sample belongs to a study of vaccination and CD4 T cells after COVID-19. Study information: Taking of post-vaccine samples occurred a median about 70 days after dose two (range 14 to 241).

Whole-study findings and limits: The appearance of a median roughly 89% of reactive clones in convalescent patients occurred only post-vaccination.

The chain couples TRBV5-4 to TRBJ1-2; 11 bases align to TRBD1. The sample comprised CD4+ T cells from blood, cultured in vitro. The TCR originated in a human donor who had recovered from COVID-19. CDR3 residues: CASSLGGQGVYGYTF. CDR3 bases: TGTGCCAGCAGCTTGGGGGGACAGGGGGTGTATGGCTACACCTTC.